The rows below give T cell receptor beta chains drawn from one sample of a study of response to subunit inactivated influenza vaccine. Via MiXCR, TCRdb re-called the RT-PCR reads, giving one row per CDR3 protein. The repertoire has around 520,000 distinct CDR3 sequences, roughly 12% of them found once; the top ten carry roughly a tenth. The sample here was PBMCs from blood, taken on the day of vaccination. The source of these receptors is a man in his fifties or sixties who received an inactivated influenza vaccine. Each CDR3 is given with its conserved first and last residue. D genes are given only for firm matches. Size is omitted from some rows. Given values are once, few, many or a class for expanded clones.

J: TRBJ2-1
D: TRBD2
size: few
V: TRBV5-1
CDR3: CASSFSVGGSSYNEQFF
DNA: TGCGCCAGCAGCTTCTCTGTGGGAGGGAGCTCCTACAATGAGCAGTTCTTC

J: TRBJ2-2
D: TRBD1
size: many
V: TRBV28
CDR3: CASSWTGVETGELFF
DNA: TGTGCCAGCAGTTGGACAGGGGTGGAAACCGGGGAGCTGTTTTTT

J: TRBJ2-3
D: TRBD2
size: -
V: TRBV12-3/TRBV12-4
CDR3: CASSLDGLAGPTTDTQYF
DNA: TGTGCCAGCAGTTTGGACGGGCTAGCGGGACCGACCACAGATACGCAGTATTTT

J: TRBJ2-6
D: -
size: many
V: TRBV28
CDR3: CASSLTRSSGANVLTF
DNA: TGTGCCAGCAGTTTAACCCGATCCTCTGGGGCCAACGTCCTGACTTTC

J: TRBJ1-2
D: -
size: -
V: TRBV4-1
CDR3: CASSPGIRAIEFNYGYTF
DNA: TGCGCCAGCAGCCCCGGCATACGAGCCATAGAGTTTAACTATGGCTACACCTTC

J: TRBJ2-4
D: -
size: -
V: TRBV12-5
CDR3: CASGLYYTRDLLAKNIQYF
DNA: TGTGCTAGTGGTCTATATTACACGCGGGACCTACTAGCCAAAAACATTCAGTACTTC

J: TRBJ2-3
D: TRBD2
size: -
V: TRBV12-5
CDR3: CASGLILAGGPTSTDTQYF
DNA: TGTGCTAGTGGTTTGATTCTAGCGGGCGGTCCCACTAGCACAGATACGCAGTATTTT

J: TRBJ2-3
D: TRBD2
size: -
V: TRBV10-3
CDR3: CAISEGTSGGDTQYF
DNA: TGTGCCATCAGTGAGGGGACTAGCGGGGGTGATACGCAGTATTTT

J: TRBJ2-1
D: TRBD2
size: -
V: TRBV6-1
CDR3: CASSPRTNRGGSSYNEQFF
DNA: TGTGCCAGCAGTCCCCGAACCAACCGGGGGGGGAGCTCCTACAATGAGCAGTTCTTC

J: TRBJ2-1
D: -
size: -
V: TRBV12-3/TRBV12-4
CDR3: CASRTGTNPTGQFF
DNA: TGTGCCAGCCGCACCGGGACCAACCCCACGGGTCAGTTCTTC

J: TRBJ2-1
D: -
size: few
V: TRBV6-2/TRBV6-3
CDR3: CASSPWRDRFAYNEQFF
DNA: TGTGCCAGCAGTCCATGGAGAGATAGGTTCGCCTACAATGAGCAGTTCTTC

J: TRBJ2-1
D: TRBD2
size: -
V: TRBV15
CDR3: CATSRPKRLYWLADTYNEQFF
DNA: TGTGCCACCAGCAGACCAAAGCGATTGTATTGGCTAGCGGATACCTACAATGAGCAGTTCTTC